This T cell receptor (beta chain) was recovered during a study of blood T cell repertoires in COVID-19. Only in-frame clones appear in the TCRdb table, and some are missing; sequencing was by immunoSEQ multiplex PCR. The sample comprises almost 250,000 clones, roughly 85% of which are singletons, and approximately 9.1% rests with the top ten. This clonotype originated in a woman aged 45-60 years with acute COVID-19. What was sequenced was PBMCs or T cells enriched from blood (not recorded which).

The CDR3 loop is CATSDFKGDYNTGELFF. CDR3 DNA sequence: TGTGCCACCAGTGATTTCAAAGGAGATTATAACACCGGGGAGCTGTTTTTT. J is TRBJ2-2 and V is TRBV24-1; no definite D call. CDR3 length: 17 amino acids. Germline CDR1 and CDR2: KGHDR and SFDVKD. Trimming stripped 1 base from V and 2 bases from J, with 13 bases between.